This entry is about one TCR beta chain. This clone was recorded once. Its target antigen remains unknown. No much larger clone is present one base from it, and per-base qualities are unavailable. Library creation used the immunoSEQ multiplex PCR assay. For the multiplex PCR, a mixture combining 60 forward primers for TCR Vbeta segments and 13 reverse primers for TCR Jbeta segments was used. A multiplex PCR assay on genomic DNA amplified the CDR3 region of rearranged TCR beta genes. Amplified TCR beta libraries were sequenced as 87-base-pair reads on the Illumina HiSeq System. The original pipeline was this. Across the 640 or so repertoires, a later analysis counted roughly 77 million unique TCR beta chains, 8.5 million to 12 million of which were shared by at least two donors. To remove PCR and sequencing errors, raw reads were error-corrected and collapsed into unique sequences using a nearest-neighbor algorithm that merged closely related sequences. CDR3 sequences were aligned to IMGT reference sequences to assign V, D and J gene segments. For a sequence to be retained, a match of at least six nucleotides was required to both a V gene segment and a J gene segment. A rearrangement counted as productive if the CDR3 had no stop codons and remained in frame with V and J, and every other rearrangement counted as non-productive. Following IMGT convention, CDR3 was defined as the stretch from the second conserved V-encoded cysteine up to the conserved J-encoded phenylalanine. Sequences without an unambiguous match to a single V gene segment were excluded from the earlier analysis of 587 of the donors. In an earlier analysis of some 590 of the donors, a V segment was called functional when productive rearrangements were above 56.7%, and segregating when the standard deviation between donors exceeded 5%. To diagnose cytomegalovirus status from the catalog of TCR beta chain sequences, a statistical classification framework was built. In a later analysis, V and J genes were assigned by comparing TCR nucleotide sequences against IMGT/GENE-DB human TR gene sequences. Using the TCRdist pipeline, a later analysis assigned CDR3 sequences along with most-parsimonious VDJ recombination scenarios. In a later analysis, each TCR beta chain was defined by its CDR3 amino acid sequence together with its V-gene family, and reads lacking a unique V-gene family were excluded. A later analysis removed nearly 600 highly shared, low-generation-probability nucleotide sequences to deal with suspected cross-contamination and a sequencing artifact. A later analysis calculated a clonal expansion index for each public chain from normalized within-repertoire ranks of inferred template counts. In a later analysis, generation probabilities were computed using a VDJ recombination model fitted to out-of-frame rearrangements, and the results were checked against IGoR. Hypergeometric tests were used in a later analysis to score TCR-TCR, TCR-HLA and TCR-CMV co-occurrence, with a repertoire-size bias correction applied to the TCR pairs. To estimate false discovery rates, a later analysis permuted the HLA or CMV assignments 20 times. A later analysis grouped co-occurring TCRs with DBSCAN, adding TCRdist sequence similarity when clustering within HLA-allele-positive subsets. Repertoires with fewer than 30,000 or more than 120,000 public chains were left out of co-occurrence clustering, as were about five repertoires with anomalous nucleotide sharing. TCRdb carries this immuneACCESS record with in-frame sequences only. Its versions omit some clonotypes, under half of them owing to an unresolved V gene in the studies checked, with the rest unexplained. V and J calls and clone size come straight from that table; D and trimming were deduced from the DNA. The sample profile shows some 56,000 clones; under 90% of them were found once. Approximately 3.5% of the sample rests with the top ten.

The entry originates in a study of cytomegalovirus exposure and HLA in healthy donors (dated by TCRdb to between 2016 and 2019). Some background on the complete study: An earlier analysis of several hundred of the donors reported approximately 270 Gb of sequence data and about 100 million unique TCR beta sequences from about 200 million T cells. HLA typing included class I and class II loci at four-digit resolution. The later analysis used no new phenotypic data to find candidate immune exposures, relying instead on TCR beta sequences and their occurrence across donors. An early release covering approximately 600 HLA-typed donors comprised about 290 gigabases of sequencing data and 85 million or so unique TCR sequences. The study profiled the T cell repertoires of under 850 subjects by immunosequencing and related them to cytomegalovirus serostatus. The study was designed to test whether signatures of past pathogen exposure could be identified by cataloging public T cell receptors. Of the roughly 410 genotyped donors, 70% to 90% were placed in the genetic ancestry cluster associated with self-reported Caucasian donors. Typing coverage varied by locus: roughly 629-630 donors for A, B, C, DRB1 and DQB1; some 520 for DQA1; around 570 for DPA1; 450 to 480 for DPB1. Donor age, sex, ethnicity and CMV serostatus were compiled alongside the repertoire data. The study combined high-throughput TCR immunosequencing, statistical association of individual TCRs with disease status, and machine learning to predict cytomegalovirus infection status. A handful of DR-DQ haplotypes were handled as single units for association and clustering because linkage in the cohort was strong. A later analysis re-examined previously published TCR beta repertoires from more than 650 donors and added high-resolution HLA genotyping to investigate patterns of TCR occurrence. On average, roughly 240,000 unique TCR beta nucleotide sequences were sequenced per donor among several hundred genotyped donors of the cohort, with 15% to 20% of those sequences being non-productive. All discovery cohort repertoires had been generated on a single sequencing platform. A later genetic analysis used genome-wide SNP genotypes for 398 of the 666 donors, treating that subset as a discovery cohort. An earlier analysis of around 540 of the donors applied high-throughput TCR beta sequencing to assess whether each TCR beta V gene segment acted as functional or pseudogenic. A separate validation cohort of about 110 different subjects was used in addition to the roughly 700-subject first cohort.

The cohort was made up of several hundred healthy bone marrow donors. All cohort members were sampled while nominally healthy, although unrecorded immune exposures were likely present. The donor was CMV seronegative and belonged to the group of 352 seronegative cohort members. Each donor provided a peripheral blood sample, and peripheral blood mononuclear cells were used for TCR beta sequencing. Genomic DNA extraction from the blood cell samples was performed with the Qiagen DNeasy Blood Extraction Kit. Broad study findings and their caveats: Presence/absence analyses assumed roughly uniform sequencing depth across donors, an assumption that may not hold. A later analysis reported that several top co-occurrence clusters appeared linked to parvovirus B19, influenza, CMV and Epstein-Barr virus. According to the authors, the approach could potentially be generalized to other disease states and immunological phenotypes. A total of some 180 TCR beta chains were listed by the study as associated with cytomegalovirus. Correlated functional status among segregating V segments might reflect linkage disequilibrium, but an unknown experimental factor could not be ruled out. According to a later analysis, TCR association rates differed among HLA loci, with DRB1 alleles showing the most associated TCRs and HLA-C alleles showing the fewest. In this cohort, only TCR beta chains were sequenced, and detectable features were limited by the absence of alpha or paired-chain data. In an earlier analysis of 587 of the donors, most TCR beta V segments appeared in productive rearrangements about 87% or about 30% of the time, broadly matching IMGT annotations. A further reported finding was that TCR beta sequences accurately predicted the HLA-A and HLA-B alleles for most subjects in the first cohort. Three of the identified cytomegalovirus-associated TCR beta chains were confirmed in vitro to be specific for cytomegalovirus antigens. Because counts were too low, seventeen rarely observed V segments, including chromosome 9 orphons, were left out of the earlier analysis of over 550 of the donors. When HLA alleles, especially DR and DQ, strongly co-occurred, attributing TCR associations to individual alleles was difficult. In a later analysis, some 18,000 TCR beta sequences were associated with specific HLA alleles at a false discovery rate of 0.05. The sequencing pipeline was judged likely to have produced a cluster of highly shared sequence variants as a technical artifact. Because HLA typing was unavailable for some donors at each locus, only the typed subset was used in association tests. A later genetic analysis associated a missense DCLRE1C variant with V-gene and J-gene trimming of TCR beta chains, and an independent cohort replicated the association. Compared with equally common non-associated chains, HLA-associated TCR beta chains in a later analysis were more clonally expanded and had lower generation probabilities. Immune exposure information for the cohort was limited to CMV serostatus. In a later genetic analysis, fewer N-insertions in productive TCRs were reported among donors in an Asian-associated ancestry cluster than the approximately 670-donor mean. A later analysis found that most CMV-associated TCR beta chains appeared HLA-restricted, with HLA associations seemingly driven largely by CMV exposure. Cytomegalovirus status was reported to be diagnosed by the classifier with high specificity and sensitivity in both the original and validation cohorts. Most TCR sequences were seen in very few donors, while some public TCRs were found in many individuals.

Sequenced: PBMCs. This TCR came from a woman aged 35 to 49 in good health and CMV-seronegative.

The CDR3 reads as follows: CASSQDRRYNSPLHF. The base sequence is TGTGCCAGCAGCCAAGATCGCCGGTATAATTCACCCCTCCACTTT. This chain joins TRBV4-2 to TRBJ1-6, with no confidently assigned D gene. From the germline V gene, CDR1 is LGHNA and CDR2 is YNFKEQ. From the cysteine up to the phenylalanine, the CDR3 has a length of 15 residues. The only DNA kept is the CDR3, 45 bases in frame from the first base. V was cut back by 0 bases and J by 4 bases, leaving a gap of 7 bases between them.